This entry is about one T cell receptor (beta chain). Its cognate antigen is unknown. V lost 3 bases and J 4 bases, leaving 5 bases between the germline ends. Germline assignment: CDR1 SGHRS and CDR2 YFSETQ. The CDR3 contains 13 residues. This specimen comes from a study of T cell responses to AZD1222 COVID-19 vaccine. Study-wide results and caveats: The sample set comprised mostly white British donors with more females, and clonal diversity was possibly underestimated. Among AZD1222 vaccinees, only six were seropositive at baseline. The reported proportion of spike-specific TCRs targeting unmutated variant regions was nearly half. With dominance at 160-218 and 743-854, vaccine-associated CD4 TCRs spanned spike.

The table came from immunoSEQ multiplex PCR; TCRdb's copy has only in-frame clones and leaves some out. The repertoire holds tens of thousands of clones, with 70% to 90% as singletons. This receptor was obtained from an adult who received the AZD1222 COVID-19 vaccine. The material was peripheral blood, obtained 28 days after the second AZD1222 dose. The rearrangement uses TRBV5-1 and TRBJ1-6; D is uncertain. DNA for the CDR3: TGCGCCAGCAGCTGGGATTATAATTCACCCCTCCACTTT. Translated: CASSWDYNSPLHF.